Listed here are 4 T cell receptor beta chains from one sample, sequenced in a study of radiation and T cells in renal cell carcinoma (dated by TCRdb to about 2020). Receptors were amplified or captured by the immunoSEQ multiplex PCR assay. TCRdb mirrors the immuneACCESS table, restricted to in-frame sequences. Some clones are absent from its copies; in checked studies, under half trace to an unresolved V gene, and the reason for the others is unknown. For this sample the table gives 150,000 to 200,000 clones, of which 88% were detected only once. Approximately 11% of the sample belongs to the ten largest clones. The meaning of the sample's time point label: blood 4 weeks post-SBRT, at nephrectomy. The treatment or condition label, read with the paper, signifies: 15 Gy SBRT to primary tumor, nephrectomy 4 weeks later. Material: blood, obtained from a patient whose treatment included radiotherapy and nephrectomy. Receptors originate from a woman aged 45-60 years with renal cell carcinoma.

CDR3 bases: TGTGCCAGCAGTTACTCGACGCTGGGGGCGGGTGGCTACACCTTC. Its protein product is CASSYSTLGAGGYTF. This rearrangement joins TRBV6-5 to TRBJ1-2; a weak D match, TRBD1 (6 bases). The CDR3 extends over 15 amino acids. V lost 0 bases, J lost 7 bases, and 15 bases lay in between. Germline lookup yields CDR1 MNHEY and CDR2 SVGAGI.

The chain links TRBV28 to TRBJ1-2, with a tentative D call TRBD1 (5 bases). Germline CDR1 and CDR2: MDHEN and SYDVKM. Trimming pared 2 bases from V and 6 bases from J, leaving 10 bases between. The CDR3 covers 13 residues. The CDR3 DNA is TGTGCCAGCAGTTTACCCCAGGGTCATGGCTACACCTTC. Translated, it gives CASSLPQGHGYTF.

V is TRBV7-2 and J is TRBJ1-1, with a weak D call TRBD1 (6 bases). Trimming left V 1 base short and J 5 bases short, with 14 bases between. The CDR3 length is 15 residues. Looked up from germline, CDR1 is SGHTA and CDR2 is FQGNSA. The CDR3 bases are TGTGCCAGCAGCTTAGGATTAGGGGGAAATACTGAAGCTTTCTTT. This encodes CASSLGLGGNTEAFF. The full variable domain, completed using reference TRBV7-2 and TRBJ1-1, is GAGVSQSPSNKVTEKGKDVELRCDPISGHTALYWYRQSLGQGLEFLIYFQGNSAPDKSGLPSDRFSAERTGGSVSTLTIQRTQQEDSAVYLCASSLGLGGNTEAFFGQGTRLTVV.

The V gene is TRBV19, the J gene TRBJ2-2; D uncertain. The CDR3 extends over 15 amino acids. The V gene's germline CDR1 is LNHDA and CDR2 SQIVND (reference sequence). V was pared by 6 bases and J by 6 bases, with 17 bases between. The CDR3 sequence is CASRTPKGSAGELFF. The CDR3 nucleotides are TGTGCCAGTAGGACCCCGAAGGGTAGTGCCGGGGAGCTGTTTTTT. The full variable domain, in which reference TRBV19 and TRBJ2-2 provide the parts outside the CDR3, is DGGITQSPKYLFRKEGQNVTLSCEQNLNHDAMYWYRQDPGQGLRLIYYSQIVNDFQKGDIAEGYSVSREKKESFPLTVTSAQKNPTAFYLCASRTPKGSAGELFFGEGSRLTVL.